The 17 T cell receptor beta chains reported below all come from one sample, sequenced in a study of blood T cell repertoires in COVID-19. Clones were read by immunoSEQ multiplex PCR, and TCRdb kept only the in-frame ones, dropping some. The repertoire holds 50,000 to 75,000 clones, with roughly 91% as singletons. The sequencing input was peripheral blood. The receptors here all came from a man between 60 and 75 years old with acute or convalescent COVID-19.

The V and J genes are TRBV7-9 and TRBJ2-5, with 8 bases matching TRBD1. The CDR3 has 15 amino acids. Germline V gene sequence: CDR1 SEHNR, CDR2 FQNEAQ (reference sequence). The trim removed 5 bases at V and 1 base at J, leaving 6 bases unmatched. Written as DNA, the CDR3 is TGTGCCAGCAGCCTACGGACAGGGCTCCAAGAGACCCAGTACTTC. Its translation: CASSLRTGLQETQYF.

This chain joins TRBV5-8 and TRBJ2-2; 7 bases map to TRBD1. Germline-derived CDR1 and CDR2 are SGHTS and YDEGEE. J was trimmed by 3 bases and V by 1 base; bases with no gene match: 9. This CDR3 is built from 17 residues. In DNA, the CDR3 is TGTGCCAGCAGCTTGAGCCGAACAGGGGTCCACACCGGGGAGCTGTTTTTT. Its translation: CASSLSRTGVHTGELFF.

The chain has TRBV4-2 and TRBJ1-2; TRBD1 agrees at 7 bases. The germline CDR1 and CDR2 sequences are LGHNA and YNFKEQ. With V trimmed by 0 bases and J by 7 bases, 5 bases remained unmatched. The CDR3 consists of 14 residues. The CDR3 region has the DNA TGTGCCAGCAGCCAAGAGAACAGGGGAGGTGGCTACACCTTC. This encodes CASSQENRGGGYTF.

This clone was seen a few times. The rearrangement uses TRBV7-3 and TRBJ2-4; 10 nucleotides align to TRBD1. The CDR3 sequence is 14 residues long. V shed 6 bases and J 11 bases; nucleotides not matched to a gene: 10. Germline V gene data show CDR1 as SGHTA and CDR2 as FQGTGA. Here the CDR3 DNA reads TGTGCCAGCAGTCCCGCCCGGGACAGGGGACTTCAGTACTTC. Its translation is CASSPARDRGLQYF.

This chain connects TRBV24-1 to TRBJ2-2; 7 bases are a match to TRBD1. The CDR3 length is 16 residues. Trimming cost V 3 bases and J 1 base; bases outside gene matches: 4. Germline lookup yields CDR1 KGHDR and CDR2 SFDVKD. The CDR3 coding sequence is TGTGCCACCAGTGATGCCCACAGGGGGAACACCGGGGAGCTGTTTTTT. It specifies CATSDAHRGNTGELFF.

The DNA for the CDR3 is TGCAGCGTTGACAGGTTCCCCGACGGGGGGATCCGACACACCGGGGAGCTGTTTTTT. It encodes CSVDRFPDGGIRHTGELFF. V usage is TRBV29-1 and J usage is TRBJ2-2; TRBD2 aligns across 7 bases. J lost 3 bases, V lost 3 bases, and 19 bases had no gene match. Germline CDR1 is SQVTM and CDR2 is ANQGSEA. The CDR3 runs to 19 residues.

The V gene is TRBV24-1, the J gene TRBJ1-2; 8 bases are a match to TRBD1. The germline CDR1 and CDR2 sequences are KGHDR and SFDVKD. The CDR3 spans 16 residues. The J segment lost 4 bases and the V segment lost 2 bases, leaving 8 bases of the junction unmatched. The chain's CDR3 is CATSDWTGKGPYGYTF. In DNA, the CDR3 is TGTGCCACCAGTGATTGGACAGGGAAGGGCCCCTATGGCTACACCTTC.

CDR3: CASSLAPGLGDEKLFF. CDR3 sequence (DNA): TGCGCCAGCAGCTTGGCTCCCGGTTTAGGGGATGAAAAACTGTTTTTT. V usage is TRBV5-1 and J usage is TRBJ1-4; TRBD1 is a possible D gene (5 bases). The germline V and J ends were trimmed by 0 bases and 6 bases, with 15 bases remaining between them. The CDR3 contains 16 residues. The V gene's germline CDR1 is SGHRS and CDR2 YFSETQ.

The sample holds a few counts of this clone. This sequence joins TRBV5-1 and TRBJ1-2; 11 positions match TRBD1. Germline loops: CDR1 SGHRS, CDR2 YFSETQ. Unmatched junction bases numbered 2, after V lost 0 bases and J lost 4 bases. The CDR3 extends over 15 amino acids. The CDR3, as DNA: TGCGCCAGCAGCTTGGATGGACAGGGGGCCTATGGCTACACCTTC. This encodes CASSLDGQGAYGYTF.

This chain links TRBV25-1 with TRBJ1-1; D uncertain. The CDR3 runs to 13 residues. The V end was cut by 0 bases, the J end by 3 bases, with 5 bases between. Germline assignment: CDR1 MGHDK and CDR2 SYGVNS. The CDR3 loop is CASSEYTYTEAFF. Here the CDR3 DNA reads TGTGCCAGCAGTGAATATACTTACACTGAAGCTTTCTTT.

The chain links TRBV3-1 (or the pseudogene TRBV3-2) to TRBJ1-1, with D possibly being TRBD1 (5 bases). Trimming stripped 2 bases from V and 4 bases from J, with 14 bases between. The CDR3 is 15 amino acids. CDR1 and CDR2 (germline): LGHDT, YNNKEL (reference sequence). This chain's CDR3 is CASSQTPSGGTEAFF. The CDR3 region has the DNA TGTGCCAGCAGCCAAACCCCGTCGGGGGGCACTGAAGCTTTCTTT.

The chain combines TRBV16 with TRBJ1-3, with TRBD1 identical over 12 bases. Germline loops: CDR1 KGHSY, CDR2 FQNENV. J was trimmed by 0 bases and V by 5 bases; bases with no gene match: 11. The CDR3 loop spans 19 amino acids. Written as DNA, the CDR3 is TGTGCCAGCAGCGACCGGGACAGGGGGCTCCCCTACTCTGGAAACACCATATATTTT. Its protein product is CASSDRDRGLPYSGNTIYF.

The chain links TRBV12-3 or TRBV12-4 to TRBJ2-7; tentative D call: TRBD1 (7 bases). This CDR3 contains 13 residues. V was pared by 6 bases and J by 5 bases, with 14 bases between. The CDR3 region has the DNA TGTGCCAGCAGCCCCAGGGGGGCCGACGAGCAGTACTTC. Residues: CASSPRGADEQYF.

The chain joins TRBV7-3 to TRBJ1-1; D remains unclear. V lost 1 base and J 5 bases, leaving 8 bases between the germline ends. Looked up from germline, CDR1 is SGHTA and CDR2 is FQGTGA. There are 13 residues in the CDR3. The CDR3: CASSLRHGTEAFF. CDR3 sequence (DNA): TGTGCCAGCAGCTTAAGGCACGGGACTGAAGCTTTCTTT.

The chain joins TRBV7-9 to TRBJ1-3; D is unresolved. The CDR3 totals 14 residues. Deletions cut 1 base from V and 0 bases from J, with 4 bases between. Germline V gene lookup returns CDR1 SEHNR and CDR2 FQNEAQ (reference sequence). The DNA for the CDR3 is TGTGCCAGCAGCTTAGGTAACTCTGGAAACACCATATATTTT. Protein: CASSLGNSGNTIYF.

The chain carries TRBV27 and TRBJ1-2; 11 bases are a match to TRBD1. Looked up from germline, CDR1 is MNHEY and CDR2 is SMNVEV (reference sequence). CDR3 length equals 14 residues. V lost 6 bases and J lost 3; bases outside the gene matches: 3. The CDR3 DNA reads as TGTGCCAGCAGCCGGGGACAGGGGGACTATGGCTACACCTTC. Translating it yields CASSRGQGDYGYTF.

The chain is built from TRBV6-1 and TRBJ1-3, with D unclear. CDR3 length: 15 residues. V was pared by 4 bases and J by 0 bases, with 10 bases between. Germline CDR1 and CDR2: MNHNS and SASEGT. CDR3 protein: CASSAAGSSGNTIYF. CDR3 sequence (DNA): TGTGCCAGCAGTGCGGCGGGTTCCTCTGGAAACACCATATATTTT.